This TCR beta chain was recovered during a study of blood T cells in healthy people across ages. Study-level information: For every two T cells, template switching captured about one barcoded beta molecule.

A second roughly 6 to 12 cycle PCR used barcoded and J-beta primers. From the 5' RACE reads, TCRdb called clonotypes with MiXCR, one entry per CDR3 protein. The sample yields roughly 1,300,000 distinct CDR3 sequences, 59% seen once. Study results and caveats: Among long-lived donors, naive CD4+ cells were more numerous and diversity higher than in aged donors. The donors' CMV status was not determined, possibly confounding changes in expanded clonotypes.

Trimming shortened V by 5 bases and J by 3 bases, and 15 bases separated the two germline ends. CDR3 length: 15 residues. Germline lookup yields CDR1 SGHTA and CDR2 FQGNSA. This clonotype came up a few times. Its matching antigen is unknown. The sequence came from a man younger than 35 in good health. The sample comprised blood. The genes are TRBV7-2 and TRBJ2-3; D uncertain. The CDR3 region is CASSLTGKETDTQYF. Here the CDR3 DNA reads TGTGCCAGCAGCCTCACTGGGAAAGAGACAGATACGCAGTATTTT.